This is a list of T cell receptor beta chains from one sample in a study of blood T cell repertoires in COVID-19. Measured with immunoSEQ multiplex PCR; TCRdb has only the in-frame clones, and not every one. The repertoire holds approximately 160,000 clones, with approximately 83% as singletons. The material sequenced was peripheral blood. The receptors were sampled from a woman in her sixties or seventies with acute or convalescent COVID-19. The CDR3 runs from the conserved cysteine through the conserved F or W. D genes are given only for firm matches. Clone size is stated in some rows and not others, as once, few, many or a class when expanded.

V	size	D	J	DNA	CDR3
TRBV30	once	NA	TRBJ1-2	TGTGCCTGGAGCCCGAGAAACCTAAGAGGCTATGGCTACACCTTC	CAWSPRNLRGYGYTF
TRBV13	NA	NA	TRBJ1-6	TGTGCCAGCAGGCTAAGCTCCTATAATTCACCCCTCCACTTT	CASRLSSYNSPLHF
TRBV19	few	NA	TRBJ1-5	TGTGCCAGTAGTATTTGGCAGGGGCATCAGCCCCAGCATTTT	CASSIWQGHQPQHF
TRBV19	once	NA	TRBJ1-2	TGTGCCAGTAAGCGGGGGACCGGTCCCTATGGCTACACCTTC	CASKRGTGPYGYTF
TRBV10-1	NA	TRBD1	TRBJ2-3	TGCGCCAGCAGTGAGCCCACCCCGGGACAGGGTGGAGATACGCAGTATTTT	CASSEPTPGQGGDTQYF
TRBV30	NA	NA	TRBJ2-7	TGTGCCTGGAGCGCCGGAAACAAGCCACAGTCCAGCTCCTACGAGCAGTACTTC	CAWSAGNKPQSSSYEQYF
TRBV5-1	NA	NA	TRBJ1-4	TGCGCCAGCAGCTTGGGGGAGGGCGCAACTAATGAAAAACTGTTTTTT	CASSLGEGATNEKLFF
TRBV12-2	NA	NA	TRBJ2-7	TGTGCAAGTCGCTTAGCGCCCCCAGGAACAACTAGTGGGGCCTACGAGCAGTACTTC	CASRLAPPGTTSGAYEQYF
TRBV6-2/TRBV6-3	NA	TRBD1	TRBJ1-3	TGTGCCAGCAGTTACGGGACAGTCCACTCTGGAAACACCATATATTTT	CASSYGTVHSGNTIYF
TRBV10-3	NA	TRBD1	TRBJ2-3	TGTGCCATCAGTGCGGGGACAGGGCGGACAGATACGCAGTATTTT	CAISAGTGRTDTQYF
TRBV9	NA	TRBD1	TRBJ2-1	TGTGCCAGCAGCGTTCCGGGACAGGGGGCGAATGAGCAGTTCTTC	CASSVPGQGANEQFF
TRBV6-2/TRBV6-3	NA	TRBD1	TRBJ1-5	TGTGCCAGCAGTTACTCGAGGGACAGCTCTAGCAATCAGCCCCAGCATTTT	CASSYSRDSSSNQPQHF
TRBV9	NA	TRBD1	TRBJ1-6	TGTGCCAGCAGCGCCAAGGGGGCAAATAATTCACCCCTCCACTTT	CASSAKGANNSPLHF
TRBV7-8	NA	TRBD1	TRBJ1-6	TGTGCCAGCAGCACCCAACAGGGGGCGATGAATTCACCCCTCCACTTT	CASSTQQGAMNSPLHF
TRBV18	NA	TRBD1	TRBJ1-5	TGTGCCAGCTCACCAGGGACAGGGGATTATCAGCCCCAGCATTTT	CASSPGTGDYQPQHF
TRBV18	NA	TRBD2	TRBJ2-3	TGTGCCAGCTCACCCGCTAGCGGGGGGTTTGGCACAGATACGCAGTATTTT	CASSPASGGFGTDTQYF
TRBV9	NA	TRBD2	TRBJ2-5	TGTGCCAGCAGCGTAACAGATTGGACTAGCGGGGCAGAGACCCAGTACTTC	CASSVTDWTSGAETQYF
TRBV7-9	NA	TRBD1	TRBJ2-1	TGTGCCAGCAGCTTAGGGACAGGCTCCTACAATGAGCAGTTCTTC	CASSLGTGSYNEQFF
TRBV19	few	TRBD1	TRBJ1-1	TGTGCCAGTATTAACAGGGGGAACACTGAAGCTTTCTTT	CASINRGNTEAFF
TRBV24-1	NA	NA	TRBJ1-2	TGTGCCACCAGCAGCGGCTTCTATGGCTACACCTTC	CATSSGFYGYTF
TRBV9	NA	TRBD2	TRBJ2-3	TGTGCCAGCAGCGCCCGACTAGCGGGACCCACAGATACGCAGTATTTT	CASSARLAGPTDTQYF
TRBV2	NA	NA	TRBJ1-5	TGTGCCAGCAGGGGGGAGGTAAATCAGCCCCAGCATTTT	CASRGEVNQPQHF
TRBV19	NA	NA	TRBJ1-3	TGTGCCAGTAGTATGGGAGACGAAAACTCTGGAAACACCATATATTTT	CASSMGDENSGNTIYF
TRBV7-8	few	TRBD1	TRBJ1-5	TGTGCCAGCAGCTTAGCGATCCAGACAGGGGCCAATCAGCCCCAGCATTTT	CASSLAIQTGANQPQHF
TRBV5-4	NA	NA	TRBJ2-3	TGTGCCAGCAGCTTGGCGCAGGGGGGCCGGGGGCCTAGCACAGATACGCAGTATTTT	CASSLAQGGRGPSTDTQYF
TRBV15	NA	NA	TRBJ1-5	TGTGCCACCAGCAGAGATAAGGACACGTACAATCAGCCCCAGCATTTT	CATSRDKDTYNQPQHF
TRBV10-3	NA	TRBD1	TRBJ2-2	TGTGCCACCGCGGACAGGGACGGTATGTTCCCCGATACTACCGGGGAGCTGTTTTTT	CATADRDGMFPDTTGELFF
TRBV30	many	NA	TRBJ1-5	TGTGCCTGGAGTGGGGGGGGCGCGGGGCAGCCCCAGCATTTT	CAWSGGGAGQPQHF
TRBV5-6	NA	NA	TRBJ1-2	TGTGCCAGCAGCTCGGGAAACTACTATGGCTACACCTTC	CASSSGNYYGYTF
TRBV9	NA	NA	TRBJ1-4	TGTGCCAGCAGCCCACTAACAGGGATGAATGAAAAACTGTTTTTT	CASSPLTGMNEKLFF
TRBV5-1	once	TRBD1	TRBJ2-5	TGCGCCAGCAGCCGCGGGACAGGGAAAGAGACCCAGTACTTC	CASSRGTGKETQYF
TRBV5-8	NA	TRBD1	TRBJ2-5	TGTGCCAGCAGCCCAGGGGGACAGGCTCAGGAGACCCAGTACTTC	CASSPGGQAQETQYF
TRBV12-5	NA	TRBD1	TRBJ2-1	TGTGCTAGTGGTTTGGGAACAGGGGGTGAGCAGTTCTTC	CASGLGTGGEQFF
TRBV28	NA	NA	TRBJ2-7	TGTGCCAGCAGTCGCCGGGATAACGAGCAGTACTTC	CASSRRDNEQYF
TRBV19	NA	TRBD1	TRBJ2-7	TGTGCCAGTAGTATAGAAATGACAGGGAAGGCCTACGAGCAGTACTTC	CASSIEMTGKAYEQYF
TRBV7-6	NA	TRBD2	TRBJ2-2	TGTGCCAGCAGCTTCTCTAGCGGGGGGTACGACACCGGGGAGCTGTTTTTT	CASSFSSGGYDTGELFF
TRBV10-3	NA	TRBD1	TRBJ2-5	TGTGCCATCAGTCCGACAGACAGGGGAGGAGAGACCCAGTACTTC	CAISPTDRGGETQYF
TRBV27	NA	TRBD1	TRBJ1-3	TGTGCCAGCAGTTGGACAGGGGAAGGAAACACCATATATTTT	CASSWTGEGNTIYF
TRBV6-2/TRBV6-3	NA	NA	TRBJ1-2	TGTGCCAGCAGTTCAAGCCCGACAGCAACCTATGGCTACACCTTC	CASSSSPTATYGYTF
TRBV5-1	NA	NA	TRBJ1-1	TGCGCCAGCAGCACCGGGACACCTCTCGCGGGCACTGAAGCTTTCTTT	CASSTGTPLAGTEAFF
TRBV27	NA	NA	TRBJ2-7	TGTGCCAGCAGCCCCCCAGGCCACGAGCAGTACTTC	CASSPPGHEQYF
TRBV21-1	NA	NA	TRBJ2-7	TGTGCCAGCAGCATATACAGGGTTGAGAGCTCCTACGAGCAGTACTTC	CASSIYRVESSYEQYF
TRBV2	NA	TRBD1	TRBJ1-2	TGTGCCAGCAGAGGACAGGGGGACTATGGCTACACCTTC	CASRGQGDYGYTF
TRBV5-3	NA	NA	TRBJ2-1	TGTGCCAGAAGCTTATGCCTTGGGACGGACAGTAATCACTACAATGAGCAGTTCTTC	CARSLCLGTDSNHYNEQFF
TRBV6-5	NA	NA	TRBJ1-1	TGTGCCAGCAGCGGAACAGCTTACACTGAAGCTTTCTTT	CASSGTAYTEAFF
TRBV19	NA	NA	TRBJ2-2	TGTGCCAGTAACTTCGTACCTGCGAACACCGGGGAGCTGTTTTTT	CASNFVPANTGELFF
TRBV4-2	NA	NA	TRBJ2-1	TGTGCCAGCAGCCAGTCGGGTGATGAGCAGTTCTTC	CASSQSGDEQFF
TRBV4-3	once	TRBD1	TRBJ2-7	TGCGCCAGCAGCCAAGTCGCTGGACAGGGGTCCTACGAGCAGTACTTC	CASSQVAGQGSYEQYF
TRBV19	few	TRBD2	TRBJ2-5	TGTGCCAGTAGTATGGCTAGCGGGGGGTACTGGGAGACCCAGTACTTC	CASSMASGGYWETQYF
TRBV28	NA	TRBD1	TRBJ2-7	TGTGCCAGCAGTCTATGGCAGGACAGGGACTACGAGCAGTACTTC	CASSLWQDRDYEQYF
TRBV4-2	few	TRBD1	TRBJ1-1	TGTGCCAGCAGCCAAGGAACAGGGGTCACTGAAGCTTTCTTT	CASSQGTGVTEAFF
TRBV7-3	NA	TRBD1	TRBJ2-7	TGTGCCAGCAGCTTACAGGGGGCCCTTCCCTACGAGCAGTACTTC	CASSLQGALPYEQYF
TRBV21-1	NA	NA	TRBJ1-5	TGTGCCAGCAGCCCCGCCCCGGACAGGGGCCGCAGGCACAATCAGCCCCAGCATTTT	CASSPAPDRGRRHNQPQHF
TRBV4-2	NA	NA	TRBJ1-1	TGTGCCAGCAGCCCCATGTCGGGTAGGACTGAAGCTTTCTTT	CASSPMSGRTEAFF
TRBV11-2	NA	NA	TRBJ2-1	TGTGCCAGCAGCCTAACAGGGAATGAGCAGTTCTTC	CASSLTGNEQFF
TRBV2	NA	TRBD1	TRBJ1-2	TGTGCCAGCAGTGAGGGTGACAGGGGGCAAAACTATGGCTACACCTTC	CASSEGDRGQNYGYTF